This T cell receptor beta chain was identified during a study of control samples from healthy donors and cancer patients. Per germline, CDR1 KGHSH and CDR2 LQKENI. The CDR3 totals 16 residues. The V gene end was trimmed by 4 bases and the J gene end by 1 base; junction bases not matched to a gene: 3. In this sample, this clone turned up once. The table came from immunoSEQ multiplex PCR; TCRdb's copy has only in-frame clones and leaves some out. The sample shows about 150,000 clones, over 85% of them seen only once. The sequence came from a man in his forties or fifties in good health. V usage is TRBV18 and J usage is TRBJ2-1; 11 nucleotides align to TRBD2. Sequenced input: blood. For the CDR3, the DNA is TGTGCCAGCTCACGGCTAGCGGGGGGATCCTACAATGAGCAGTTCTTC. This sequence encodes CASSRLAGGSYNEQFF.